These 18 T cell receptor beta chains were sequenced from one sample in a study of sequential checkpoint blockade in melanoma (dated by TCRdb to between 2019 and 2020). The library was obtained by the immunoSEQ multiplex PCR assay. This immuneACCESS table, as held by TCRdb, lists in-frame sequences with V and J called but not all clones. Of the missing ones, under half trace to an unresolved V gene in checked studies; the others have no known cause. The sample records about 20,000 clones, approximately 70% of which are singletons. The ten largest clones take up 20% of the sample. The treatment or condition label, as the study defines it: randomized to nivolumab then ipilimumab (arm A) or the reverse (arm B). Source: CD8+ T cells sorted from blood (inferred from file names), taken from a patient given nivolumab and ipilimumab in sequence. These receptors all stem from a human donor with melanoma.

The CDR3 bases are TGTGCCAGCAGTGAATTCGGACAGAGCCCCTACAATGAGCAGTTCTTC. Its translation: CASSEFGQSPYNEQFF. The chain is built from TRBV25-1 and TRBJ2-1; D is possibly TRBD1 (6 bases). Germline CDR1 MGHDK, CDR2 SYGVNS. This CDR3 comprises 16 residues. Trimming took 1 base from V and 2 from J, leaving 12 bases between them.

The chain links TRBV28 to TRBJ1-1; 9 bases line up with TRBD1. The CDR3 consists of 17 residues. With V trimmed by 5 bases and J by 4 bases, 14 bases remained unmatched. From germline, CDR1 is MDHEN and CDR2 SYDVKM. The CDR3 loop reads CASSPLGTGFLGTEAFF. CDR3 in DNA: TGTGCCAGCAGTCCGCTGGGGACAGGGTTCTTGGGCACTGAAGCTTTCTTT. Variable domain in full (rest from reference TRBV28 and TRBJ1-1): DVKVTQSSRYLVKRTGEKVFLECVQDMDHENMFWYRQDPGLGLRLIYFSYDVKMKEKGDIPEGYSVSREKKERFSLILESASTNQTSMYLCASSPLGTGFLGTEAFFGQGTRLTVV.

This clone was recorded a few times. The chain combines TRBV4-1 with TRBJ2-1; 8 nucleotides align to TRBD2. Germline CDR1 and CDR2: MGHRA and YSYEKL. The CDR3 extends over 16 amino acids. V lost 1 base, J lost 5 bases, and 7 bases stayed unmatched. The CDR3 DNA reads TGCGCCAGCAGCCAAGCAGTATTGCGGGGGGACAATGAGCAGTTCTTC. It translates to CASSQAVLRGDNEQFF.

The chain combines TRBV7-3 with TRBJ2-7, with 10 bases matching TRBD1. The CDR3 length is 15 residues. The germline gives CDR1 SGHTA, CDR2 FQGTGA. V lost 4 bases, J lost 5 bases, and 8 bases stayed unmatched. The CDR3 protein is CASSYGTGDSDEQYF. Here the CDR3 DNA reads TGTGCCAGCAGCTATGGGACAGGGGATTCAGACGAGCAGTACTTC.

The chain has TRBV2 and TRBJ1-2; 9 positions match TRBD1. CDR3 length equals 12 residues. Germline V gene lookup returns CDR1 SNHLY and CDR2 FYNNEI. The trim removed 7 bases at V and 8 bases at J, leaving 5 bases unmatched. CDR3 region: CASIQGAQGYTF. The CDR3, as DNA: TGTGCCAGCATACAGGGGGCTCAGGGCTACACCTTC.

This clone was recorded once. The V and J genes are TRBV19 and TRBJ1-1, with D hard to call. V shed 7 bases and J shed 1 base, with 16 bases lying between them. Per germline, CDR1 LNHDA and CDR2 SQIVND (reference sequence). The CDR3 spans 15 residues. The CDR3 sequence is CASTTRSKRNTEAFF. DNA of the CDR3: TGTGCCAGTACCACCCGGTCGAAGAGGAACACTGAAGCTTTCTTT.

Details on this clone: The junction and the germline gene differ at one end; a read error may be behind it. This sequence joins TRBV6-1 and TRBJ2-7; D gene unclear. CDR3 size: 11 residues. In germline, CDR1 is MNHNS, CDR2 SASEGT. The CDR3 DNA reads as TGTGCCAGCAAATTCTCCCACGAGCAGTACTTC. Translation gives CASKFSHEQYF.

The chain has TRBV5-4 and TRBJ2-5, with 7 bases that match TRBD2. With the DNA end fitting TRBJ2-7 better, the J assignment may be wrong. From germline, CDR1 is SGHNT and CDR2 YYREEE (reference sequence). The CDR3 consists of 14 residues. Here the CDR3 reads CASSPGGSGSEQYF. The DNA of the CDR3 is TGTGCCAGCAGCCCCGGGGGGAGTGGGTCCGAGCAGTACTTC.

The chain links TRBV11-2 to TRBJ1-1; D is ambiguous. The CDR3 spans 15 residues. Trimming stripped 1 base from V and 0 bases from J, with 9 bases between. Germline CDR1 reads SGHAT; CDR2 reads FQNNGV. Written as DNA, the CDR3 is TGTGCCAGCAGCTTAGTTTCCAGGATGAACACTGAAGCTTTCTTT. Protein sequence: CASSLVSRMNTEAFF. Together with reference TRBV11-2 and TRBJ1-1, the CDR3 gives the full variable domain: EAGVAQSPRYKIIEKRQSVAFWCNPISGHATLYWYQQILGQGPKLLIQFQNNGVVDDSQLPKDRFSAERLKGVDSTLKIQPAKLEDSAVYLCASSLVSRMNTEAFFGQGTRLTVV.

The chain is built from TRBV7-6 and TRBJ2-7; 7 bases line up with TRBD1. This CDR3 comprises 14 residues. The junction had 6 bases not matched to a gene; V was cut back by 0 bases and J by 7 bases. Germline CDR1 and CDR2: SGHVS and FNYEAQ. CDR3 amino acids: CASSLAGGLREQYF. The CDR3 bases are TGTGCCAGCAGCTTAGCAGGGGGCCTAAGGGAGCAGTACTTC.

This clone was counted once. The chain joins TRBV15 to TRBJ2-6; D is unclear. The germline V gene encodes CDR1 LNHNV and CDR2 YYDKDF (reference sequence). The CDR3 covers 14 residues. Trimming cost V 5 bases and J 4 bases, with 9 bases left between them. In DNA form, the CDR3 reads TGTGCCACCAGCCTCGGGTCAGGGGCCAACGTCCTGACTTTC. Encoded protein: CATSLGSGANVLTF. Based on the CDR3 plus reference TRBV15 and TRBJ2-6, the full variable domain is DAMVIQNPRYQVTQFGKPVTLSCSQTLNHNVMYWYQQKSSQAPKLLFHYYDKDFNNEADTPDNFQSRRPNTSFCFLDIRSPGLGDTAMYLCATSLGSGANVLTFGAGSRLTVL.

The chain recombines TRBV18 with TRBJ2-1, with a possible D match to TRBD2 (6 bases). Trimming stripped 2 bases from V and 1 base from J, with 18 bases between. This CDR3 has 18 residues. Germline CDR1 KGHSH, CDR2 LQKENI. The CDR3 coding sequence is TGTGCCAGCTCACCAGAGAGCGGGTCCAATGGGTCCTACAATGAGCAGTTCTTC. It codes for CASSPESGSNGSYNEQFF.

CDR3 in amino acids: CASSLGQGPYNEQFF. CDR3 coding DNA: TGTGCCAGCAGCCTGGGACAGGGTCCCTACAATGAGCAGTTCTTC. The chain links TRBV7-8 to TRBJ2-1; 9 bases are shared with TRBD1. V lost 5 bases, J lost 2 bases, and 4 bases stayed unmatched. The CDR3 consists of 15 residues. Germline V gene sequence: CDR1 SGHVS, CDR2 FQNEAQ.

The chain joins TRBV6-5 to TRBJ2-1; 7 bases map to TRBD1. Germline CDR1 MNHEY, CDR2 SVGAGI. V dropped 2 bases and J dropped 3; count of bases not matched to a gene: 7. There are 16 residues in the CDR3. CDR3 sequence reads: CASSYVARGLYNEQFF. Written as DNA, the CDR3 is TGTGCCAGCAGTTACGTGGCTAGGGGGCTCTACAATGAGCAGTTCTTC.

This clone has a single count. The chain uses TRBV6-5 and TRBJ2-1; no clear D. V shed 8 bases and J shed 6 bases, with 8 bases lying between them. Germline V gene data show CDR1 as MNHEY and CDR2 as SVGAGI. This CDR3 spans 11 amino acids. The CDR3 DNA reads TGTGCCAGCGGTTTCTTCAATGAGCAGTTCTTC. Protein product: CASGFFNEQFF.

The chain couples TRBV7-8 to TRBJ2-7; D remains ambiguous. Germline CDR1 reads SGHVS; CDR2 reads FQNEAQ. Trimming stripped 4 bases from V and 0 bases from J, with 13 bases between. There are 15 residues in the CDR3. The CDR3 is CASSSLPPPSYEQYF. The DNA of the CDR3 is TGTGCCAGCAGCTCCCTCCCCCCTCCCTCCTACGAGCAGTACTTC.

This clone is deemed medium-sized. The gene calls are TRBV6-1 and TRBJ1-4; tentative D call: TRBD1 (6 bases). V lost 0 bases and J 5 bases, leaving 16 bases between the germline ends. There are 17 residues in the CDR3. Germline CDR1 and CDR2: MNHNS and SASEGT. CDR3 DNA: TGTGCCAGCAGTGAAGCGCCCCCAGGGAGGGGGAATGAAAAACTGTTTTTT. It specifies CASSEAPPGRGNEKLFF.

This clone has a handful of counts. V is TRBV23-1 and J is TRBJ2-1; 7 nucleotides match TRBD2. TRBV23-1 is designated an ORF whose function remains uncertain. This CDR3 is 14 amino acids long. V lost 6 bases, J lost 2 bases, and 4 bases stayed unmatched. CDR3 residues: CASRRGRAYNEQFF. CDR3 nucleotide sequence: TGCGCCAGCAGACGAGGGAGGGCCTACAATGAGCAGTTCTTC.